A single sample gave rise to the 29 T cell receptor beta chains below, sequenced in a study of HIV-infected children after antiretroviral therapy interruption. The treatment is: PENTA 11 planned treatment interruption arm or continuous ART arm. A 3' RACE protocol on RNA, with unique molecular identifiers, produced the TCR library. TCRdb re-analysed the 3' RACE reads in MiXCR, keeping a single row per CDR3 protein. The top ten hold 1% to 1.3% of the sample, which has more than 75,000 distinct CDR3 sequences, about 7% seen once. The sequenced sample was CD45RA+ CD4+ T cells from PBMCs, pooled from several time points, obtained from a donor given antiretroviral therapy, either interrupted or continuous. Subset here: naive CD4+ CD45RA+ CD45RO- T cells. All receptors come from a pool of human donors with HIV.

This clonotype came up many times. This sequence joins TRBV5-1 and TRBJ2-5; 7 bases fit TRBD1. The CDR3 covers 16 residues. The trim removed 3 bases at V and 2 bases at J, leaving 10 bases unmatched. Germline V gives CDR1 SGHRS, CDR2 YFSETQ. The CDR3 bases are TGCGCCAGCAGCTGGGGATCCAGGGACAGACAAGAGACCCAGTACTTC. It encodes CASSWGSRDRQETQYF.

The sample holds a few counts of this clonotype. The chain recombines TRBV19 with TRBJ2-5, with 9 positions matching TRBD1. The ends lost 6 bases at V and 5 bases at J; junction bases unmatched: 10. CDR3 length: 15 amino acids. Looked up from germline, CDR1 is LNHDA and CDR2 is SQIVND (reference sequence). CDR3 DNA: TGTGCCAGTAGACCAAATCGACAGGGGGGGGAGACCCAGTACTTC. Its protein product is CASRPNRQGGETQYF.

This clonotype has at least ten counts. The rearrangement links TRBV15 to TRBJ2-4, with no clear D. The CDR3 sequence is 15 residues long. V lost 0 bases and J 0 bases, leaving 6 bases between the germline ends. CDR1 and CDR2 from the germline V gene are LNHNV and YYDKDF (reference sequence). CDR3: CATSRDWVAKNIQYF. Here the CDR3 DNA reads TGTGCCACCAGCAGAGATTGGGTAGCCAAAAACATTCAGTACTTC.

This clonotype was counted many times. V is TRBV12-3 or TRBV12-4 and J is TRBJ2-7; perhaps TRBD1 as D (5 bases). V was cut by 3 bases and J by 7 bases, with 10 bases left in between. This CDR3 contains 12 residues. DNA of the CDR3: TGTGCCAGCAGTTTTCTCCGACAGGAGCAGTACTTC. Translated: CASSFLRQEQYF.

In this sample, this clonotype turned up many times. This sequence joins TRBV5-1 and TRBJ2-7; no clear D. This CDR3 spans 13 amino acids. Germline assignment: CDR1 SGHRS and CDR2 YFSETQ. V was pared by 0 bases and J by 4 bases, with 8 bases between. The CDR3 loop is CASSLGQKYEQYF. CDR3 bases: TGCGCCAGCAGCTTGGGCCAAAAATACGAGCAGTACTTC.

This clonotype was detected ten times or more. The CDR3 here is CASSYTNPRQSRGYTF. As DNA, the CDR3 is TGTGCCAGCAGTTACACCAACCCCCGACAGTCGCGGGGCTACACCTTC. The gene calls are TRBV6-2 or TRBV6-3 and TRBJ1-2; TRBD1 is a possible D gene (5 bases). Germline CDR1 is MNHEY and CDR2 is SVGEGT. Trimming removed 2 bases from V and 8 bases from J, with 21 bases in between. The CDR3 totals 16 residues.

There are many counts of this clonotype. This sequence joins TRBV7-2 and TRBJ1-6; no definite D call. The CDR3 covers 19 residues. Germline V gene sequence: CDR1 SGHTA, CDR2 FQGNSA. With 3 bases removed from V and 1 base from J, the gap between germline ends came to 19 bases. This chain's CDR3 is CASSFGIIGAGSYNSPLHF. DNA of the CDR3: TGTGCCAGCAGCTTTGGGATCATTGGTGCTGGGTCCTATAATTCACCCCTCCACTTT.

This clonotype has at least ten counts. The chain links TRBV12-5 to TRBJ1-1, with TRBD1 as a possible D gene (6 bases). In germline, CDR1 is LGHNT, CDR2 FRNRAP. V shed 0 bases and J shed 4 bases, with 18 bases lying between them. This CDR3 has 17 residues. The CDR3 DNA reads TGTGCTAGTGGTTTGGTCTCACAGGGCCCGGAAAGCACTGAAGCTTTCTTT. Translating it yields CASGLVSQGPESTEAFF.

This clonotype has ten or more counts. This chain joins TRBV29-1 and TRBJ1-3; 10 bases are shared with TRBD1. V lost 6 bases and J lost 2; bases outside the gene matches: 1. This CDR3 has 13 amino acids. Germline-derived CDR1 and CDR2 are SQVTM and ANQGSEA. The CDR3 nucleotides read TGCAGCGTGACAGGGGGCCCTGGAAACACCATATATTTT. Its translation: CSVTGGPGNTIYF. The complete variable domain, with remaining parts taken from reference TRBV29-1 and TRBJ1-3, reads SAVISQKPSRDICQRGTSLTIQCQVDSQVTMMFWYRQQPGQSLTLIATANQGSEATYESGFVIDKFPISRPNLTFSTLTVSNMSPEDSSIYLCSVTGGPGNTIYFGEGSWLTVV.

The CDR3 sequence: CALRRADNYEQYF. CDR3 nucleotide sequence: TGTGCCCTACGGAGGGCAGATAACTACGAGCAGTACTTC. The chain carries TRBV10-3 and TRBJ2-7; D might be TRBD2 (6 bases). Germline assignment: CDR1 ENHRY and CDR2 SYGVKD. V lost 11 bases and J lost 3, with 17 bases in between. The CDR3 extends over 13 amino acids.

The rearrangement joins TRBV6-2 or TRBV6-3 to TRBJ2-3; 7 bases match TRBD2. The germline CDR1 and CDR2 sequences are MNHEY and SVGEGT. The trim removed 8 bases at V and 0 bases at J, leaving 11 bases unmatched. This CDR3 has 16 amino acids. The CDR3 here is CASSPIAGLSTDTQYF. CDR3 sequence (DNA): TGTGCCAGCTCACCAATAGCGGGTCTTAGCACAGATACGCAGTATTTT.

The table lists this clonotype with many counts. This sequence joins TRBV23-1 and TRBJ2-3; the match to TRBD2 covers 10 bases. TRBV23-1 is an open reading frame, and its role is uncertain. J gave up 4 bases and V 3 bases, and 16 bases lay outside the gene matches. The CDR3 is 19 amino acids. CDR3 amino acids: CASSHESGRAKIRSDTQYF. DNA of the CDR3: TGCGCCAGCAGTCATGAAAGCGGGAGGGCCAAGATTCGGTCAGATACGCAGTATTTT.

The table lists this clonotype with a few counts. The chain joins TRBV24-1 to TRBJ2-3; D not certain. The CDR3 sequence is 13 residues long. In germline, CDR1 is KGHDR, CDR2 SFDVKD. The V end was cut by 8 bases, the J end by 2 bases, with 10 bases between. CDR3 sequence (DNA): TGTGCCACCACCTCAAATAACACAGATACGCAGTATTTT. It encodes CATTSNNTDTQYF.

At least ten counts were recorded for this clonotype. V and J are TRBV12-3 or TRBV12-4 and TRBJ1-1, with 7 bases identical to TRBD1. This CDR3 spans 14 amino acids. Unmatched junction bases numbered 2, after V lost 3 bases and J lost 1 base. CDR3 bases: TGTGCCAGCAGTTTTCAGGGGGGGAACACTGAAGCTTTCTTT. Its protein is CASSFQGGNTEAFF.

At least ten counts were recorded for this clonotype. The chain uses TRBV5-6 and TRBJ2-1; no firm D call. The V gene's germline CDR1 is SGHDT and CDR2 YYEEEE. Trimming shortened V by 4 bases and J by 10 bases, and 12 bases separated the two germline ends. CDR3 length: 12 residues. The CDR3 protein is CASSRRTDEQFF. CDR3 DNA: TGTGCCAGCAGCCGTCGGACGGACGAGCAGTTCTTC.

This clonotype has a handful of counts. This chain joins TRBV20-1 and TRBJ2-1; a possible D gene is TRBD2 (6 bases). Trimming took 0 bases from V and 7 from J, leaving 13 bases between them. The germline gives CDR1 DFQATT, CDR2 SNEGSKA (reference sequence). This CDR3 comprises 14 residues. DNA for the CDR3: TGCAGTGCTAGAGATTGGAGGGAGTATAATGAGCAGTTCTTC. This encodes CSARDWREYNEQFF.

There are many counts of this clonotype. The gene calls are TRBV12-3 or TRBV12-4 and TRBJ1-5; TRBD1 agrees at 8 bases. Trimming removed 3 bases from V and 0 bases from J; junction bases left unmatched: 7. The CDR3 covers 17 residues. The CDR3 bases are TGTGCCAGCAGTTTTGGGACAGGTACCCCTAGCAATCAGCCCCAGCATTTT. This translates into CASSFGTGTPSNQPQHF.

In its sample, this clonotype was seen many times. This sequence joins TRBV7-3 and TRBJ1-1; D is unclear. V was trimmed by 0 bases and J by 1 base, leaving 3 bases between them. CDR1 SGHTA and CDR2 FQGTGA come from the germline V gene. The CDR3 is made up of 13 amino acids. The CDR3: CASSLTKNTEAFF. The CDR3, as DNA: TGTGCCAGCAGCTTAACGAAGAACACTGAAGCTTTCTTT.

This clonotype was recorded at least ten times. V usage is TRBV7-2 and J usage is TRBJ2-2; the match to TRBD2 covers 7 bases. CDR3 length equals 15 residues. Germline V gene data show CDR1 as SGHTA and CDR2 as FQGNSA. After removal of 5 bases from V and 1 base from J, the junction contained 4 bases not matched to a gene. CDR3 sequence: CASSIKRGNTGELFF. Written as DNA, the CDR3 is TGTGCCAGCAGCATAAAGCGGGGGAACACCGGGGAGCTGTTTTTT. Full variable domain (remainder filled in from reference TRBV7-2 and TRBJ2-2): GAGVSQSPSNKVTEKGKDVELRCDPISGHTALYWYRQSLGQGLEFLIYFQGNSAPDKSGLPSDRFSAERTGGSVSTLTIQRTQQEDSAVYLCASSIKRGNTGELFFGEGSRLTVL.

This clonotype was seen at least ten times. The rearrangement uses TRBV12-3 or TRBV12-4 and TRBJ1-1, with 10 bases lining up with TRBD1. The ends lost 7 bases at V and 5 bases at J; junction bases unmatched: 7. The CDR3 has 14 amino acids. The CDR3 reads CASTPTGGRTEAFF. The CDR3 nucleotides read TGTGCCAGCACTCCGACAGGGGGCCGGACTGAAGCTTTCTTT.

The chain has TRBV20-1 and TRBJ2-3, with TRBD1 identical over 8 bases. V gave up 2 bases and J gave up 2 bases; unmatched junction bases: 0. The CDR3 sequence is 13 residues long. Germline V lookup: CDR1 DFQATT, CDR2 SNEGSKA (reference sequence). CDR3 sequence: CSARQGATDTQYF. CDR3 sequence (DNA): TGCAGTGCTAGACAGGGGGCCACAGATACGCAGTATTTT.

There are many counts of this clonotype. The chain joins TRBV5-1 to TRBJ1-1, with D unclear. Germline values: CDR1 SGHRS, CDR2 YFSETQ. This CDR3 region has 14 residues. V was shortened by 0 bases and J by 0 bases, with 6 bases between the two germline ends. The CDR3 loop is CASSLGSVNTEAFF. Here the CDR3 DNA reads TGCGCCAGCAGCTTGGGGTCGGTGAACACTGAAGCTTTCTTT.

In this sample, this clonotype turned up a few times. CDR3 in DNA: TGTGCCAGCAGCACTGGGGGGGGTGAGCAGTTCTTC. This codes for CASSTGGGEQFF. The gene calls are TRBV9 and TRBJ2-1; 7 bases are shared with TRBD2. Germline loops: CDR1 SGDLS, CDR2 YYNGEE. With V trimmed by 4 bases and J by 9 bases, 4 bases remained unmatched. The CDR3 has 12 residues.

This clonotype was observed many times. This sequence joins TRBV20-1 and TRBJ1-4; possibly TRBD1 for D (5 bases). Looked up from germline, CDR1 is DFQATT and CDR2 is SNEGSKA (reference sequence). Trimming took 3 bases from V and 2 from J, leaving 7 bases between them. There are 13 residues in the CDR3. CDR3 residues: CSASRATNEKLFF. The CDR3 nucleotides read TGCAGTGCTAGCAGGGCGACTAATGAAAAACTGTTTTTT.

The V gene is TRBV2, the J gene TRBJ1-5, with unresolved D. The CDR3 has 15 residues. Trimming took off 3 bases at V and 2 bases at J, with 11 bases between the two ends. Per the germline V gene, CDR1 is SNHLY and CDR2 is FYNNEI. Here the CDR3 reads CASSDPASGNQPQHF. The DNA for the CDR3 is TGTGCCAGCAGTGACCCAGCGTCGGGCAATCAGCCCCAGCATTTT.

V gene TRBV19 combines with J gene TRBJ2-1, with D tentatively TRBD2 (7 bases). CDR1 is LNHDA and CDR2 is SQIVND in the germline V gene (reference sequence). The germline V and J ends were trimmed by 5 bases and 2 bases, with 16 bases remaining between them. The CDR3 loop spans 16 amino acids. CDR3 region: CASSAEGGATYNEQFF. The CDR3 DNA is TGTGCCAGTAGTGCTGAAGGGGGGGCCACCTACAATGAGCAGTTCTTC.

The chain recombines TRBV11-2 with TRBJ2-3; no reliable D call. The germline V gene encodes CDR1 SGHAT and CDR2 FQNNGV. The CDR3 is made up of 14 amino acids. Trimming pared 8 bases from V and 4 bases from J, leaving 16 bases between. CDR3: CASSRTLFPDTQYF. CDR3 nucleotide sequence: TGTGCCAGCTCCCGGACCCTCTTCCCAGATACGCAGTATTTT.

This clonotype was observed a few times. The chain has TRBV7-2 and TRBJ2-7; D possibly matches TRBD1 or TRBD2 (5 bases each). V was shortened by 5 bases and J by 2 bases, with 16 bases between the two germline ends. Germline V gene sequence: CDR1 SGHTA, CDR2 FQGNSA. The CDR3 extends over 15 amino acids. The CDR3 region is CASSPQTQGPYEQYF. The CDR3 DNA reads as TGTGCCAGCAGCCCCCAGACGCAGGGACCCTACGAGCAGTACTTC.

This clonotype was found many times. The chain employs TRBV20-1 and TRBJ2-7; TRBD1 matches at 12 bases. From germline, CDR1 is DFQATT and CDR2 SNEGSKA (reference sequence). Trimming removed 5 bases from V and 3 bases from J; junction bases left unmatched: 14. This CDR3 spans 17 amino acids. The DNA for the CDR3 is TGCAGTGCTTTCTTATCGGGACAGGGGGCGAATGACTACGAGCAGTACTTC. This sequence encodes CSAFLSGQGANDYEQYF.